Described below is a single TCR beta chain sequence and its context. Germline-derived CDR1 and CDR2 are MGHRA and YSYEKL. The CDR3 has 14 residues. The V end was cut by 2 bases, the J end by 3 bases, with 8 bases between. The sample belongs to a study of blood T cells in healthy people across ages. Primed by a sample-barcoded 5' primer and a J-beta primer mix, a second PCR proceeded for about 6 to 12 cycles. TCRdb reprocessed the 5' RACE reads via MiXCR and lists one record per CDR3 protein. The table records about 1.7 million distinct CDR3 sequences, 28% of them present only once. This TCR derives from a woman in her twenties or thirties in good health. Sequenced sample: blood. The V and J genes are TRBV4-1 and TRBJ2-1, with D unclear. In DNA, the CDR3 is TGCGCCAGCAGCCAATCCGGCCTCTACAATGAGCAGTTCTTC. Residues: CASSQSGLYNEQFF.